The rows below give T cell receptor beta chains drawn from one sample of a study of T cell changes during pregnancy in multiple sclerosis. Profiled with immunoSEQ multiplex PCR; TCRdb holds only in-frame clones, not every one. The sample lists around 50,000 clones, about 94% seen once, with almost 4.5% in the top ten. The sequencing used CD8+ T cells from peripheral blood mononuclear cells, collected in the first trimester of pregnancy. The source of these receptors is a female donor with multiple sclerosis, enrolled in a pregnancy study. Both conserved end residues are part of each CDR3. A D gene is named only where the DNA matches it firmly. The size field is filled for only some rows; it gives once, few, many or a size class.

v_call	clone_size	d_call	j_call	cdr3_nt	cdr3_aa
TRBV6-6	.	TRBD1	TRBJ2-5	TGTGCCAGCAGTCCCGGACAGGTAGCAGAGACCCAGTACTTC	CASSPGQVAETQYF
TRBV7-2	.	TRBD2	TRBJ2-7	TGTGCCAGCAGCAAGGGACTAGCGGAACTCTCCTACGAGCAGTACTTC	CASSKGLAELSYEQYF
TRBV21-1	.	.	TRBJ1-2	TGTGCCAGCGGGGGACAGGGCGTGGGCACCTTC	CASGGQGVGTF
TRBV7-3	once	.	TRBJ2-3	TGTGCCAGCAGCTTAGGAGGGGCCCAGACAGATACGCAGTATTTT	CASSLGGAQTDTQYF
TRBV7-9	.	.	TRBJ1-4	TGTGCCAGCAGCCCCGATGAAAAACTGTTTTTT	CASSPDEKLFF
TRBV7-9	.	TRBD1	TRBJ2-7	TGTGCCAGCAGCTGGGACAGGGCCTACGAGCAGTACTTC	CASSWDRAYEQYF
TRBV7-3	.	.	TRBJ2-7	TGTGCCAGCAGCCCTGACGGCTACAGTTTGCAGCAGTACTTC	CASSPDGYSLQQYF
TRBV5-1	.	.	TRBJ2-6	TGCGCCAGCAGCTTAGGACAGCTCTCTGGGGCCAACGTCCTGACTTTC	CASSLGQLSGANVLTF
TRBV29-1	.	.	TRBJ1-2	TGCAGCGTTCGGGCACCCGAGACAGCCGACGCTAACTATGGCTACACCTTC	CSVRAPETADANYGYTF
TRBV19	.	TRBD1	TRBJ1-4	TGTGCCAGTAGTTCCCACAGCCCGGGACAGCCGATTGTCGCTGGGGCGATTAATGAAAAACTGTTTTTT	CASSSHSPGQPIVAGAINEKLFF
TRBV7-6	.	.	TRBJ2-7	TGTGCCAGCAGCTCCCAGCGACGCGAGCAGTACTTC	CASSSQRREQYF
TRBV13	.	.	TRBJ2-5	TGTGCCAGCAGCCCTCCCCAACAGCAAGAGACCCAGTACTTC	CASSPPQQQETQYF
TRBV9	once	.	TRBJ1-2	TGTGCCAGCAGCCGGGAGGACAACCTCTATGGCTACACCTTC	CASSREDNLYGYTF
TRBV7-9	.	.	TRBJ2-7	TGTGCCAGCAGCGGTACAGGGAGGGGCGAGCAGTACTTC	CASSGTGRGEQYF
TRBV30	.	.	TRBJ2-6	TGTGCCTGGAGCGGTATACCCTCTGGGGCCAACGTCCTGACTTTC	CAWSGIPSGANVLTF
TRBV10-2	.	TRBD2	TRBJ2-1	TGCGCCAGCAGTGGGCTAGCGGGGAACAATGAGCAGTTCTTC	CASSGLAGNNEQFF
TRBV6-4	.	.	TRBJ1-3	TGTGCCAGCAGTCAAGACGGCGGCTCTGGAAACACCATATATTTT	CASSQDGGSGNTIYF
TRBV4-2	.	.	TRBJ2-7	TGTGCCAGCAGCAAACTAGGTGTTTCCTACGAGCAGTACTTC	CASSKLGVSYEQYF
TRBV4-1	.	.	TRBJ2-1	TGCGCCAGCAGCCAGGAGGGAACCTACAATGAGCAGTTCTTC	CASSQEGTYNEQFF
TRBV9	.	TRBD1	TRBJ2-5	TGTGCCAGCAGGGGCAGGGACAGCTCGGGGCAAGAGACCCAGTACTTC	CASRGRDSSGQETQYF
TRBV19	once	.	TRBJ2-3	TGTGCCAGTAGTATGGTCCCCAGTGATACGCAGTATTTT	CASSMVPSDTQYF
TRBV19	.	.	TRBJ1-1	TGTGCCAGTATTTTGTCAGAAGAAGCTTTCTTT	CASILSEEAFF
TRBV20-1	.	TRBD1	TRBJ1-1	TGCAGTGCTTCGGACAGGGTTGAAGCTTTCTTT	CSASDRVEAFF
TRBV28	.	TRBD2	TRBJ2-2	TGTGCCAGCATATTAAGCGGGAGGGCCTTCACCGGGGAGCTGTTTTTT	CASILSGRAFTGELFF
TRBV27	medium-sized	.	TRBJ2-2	TGTGCCAGCAGTTCTCCCTTTACCGGGGAGCTGTTTTTT	CASSSPFTGELFF
TRBV6-1	once	TRBD2	TRBJ2-7	TGTGCCAGCAGTGAAGACCCCAGCGGGGGAACCTACGAGCAGTACTTC	CASSEDPSGGTYEQYF
TRBV2	.	.	TRBJ2-1	TGTGCCAGCAGTGATATCGATGAGCAGTTCTTC	CASSDIDEQFF
TRBV9	.	.	TRBJ1-4	TGTGCCAGCAGCGTGGGGAACGCGGGTCTGGATGAAAAACTGTTTTTT	CASSVGNAGLDEKLFF
TRBV4-3	.	TRBD1	TRBJ1-1	TGCGCCAGCAGCCTCGGACAGGTTGGGGTGAACACTGAAGCTTTCTTT	CASSLGQVGVNTEAFF